Listed below are T cell receptor beta chains from one sample, sequenced in a study of T cells in Graves' hyperthyroidism and ophthalmopathy. A single record per CDR3 protein comes from TCRdb applying MiXCR to the multiplex PCR reads. Of 500,000 to 600,000 distinct CDR3 sequences in the sample, 16% were seen once. What was sequenced was blood. Receptor source: a woman aged 18-35 years with Graves' hyperthyroidism. CDR3s include the opening cysteine and the closing phenylalanine or tryptophan. The D gene is left open where the match is weak. The listing skips clone size in some rows; elsewhere it reads once, few, many or a size class.

d_gene: NA
v_gene: TRBV18
abundance: few
j_gene: TRBJ1-1
CDR3aa: CASSPQPMNTEAFF
CDR3nt: TGTGCCAGCTCACCACAGCCCATGAACACTGAAGCTTTCTTT

d_gene: NA
v_gene: TRBV19
abundance: few
j_gene: TRBJ1-6
CDR3aa: CASSIAGGSSYNSPLHF
CDR3nt: TGTGCCAGTAGTATAGCTGGGGGGAGCTCCTATAATTCACCCCTCCACTTT

d_gene: NA
v_gene: TRBV19
abundance: NA
j_gene: TRBJ1-6
CDR3aa: CASSMRYNSPLHF
CDR3nt: TGTGCCAGTAGTATGCGTTATAATTCACCCCTCCACTTT

d_gene: NA
v_gene: TRBV11-3
abundance: NA
j_gene: TRBJ1-6
CDR3aa: CASSLFSGDNSPPHF
CDR3nt: TGTGCCAGCAGCTTATTTTCAGGGGATAATTCACCTCCCCACTTT

d_gene: NA
v_gene: TRBV7-2
abundance: few
j_gene: TRBJ2-5
CDR3aa: CASSLISGPGAETQYF
CDR3nt: TGTGCCAGCAGCTTAATCTCAGGGCCGGGTGCGGAGACCCAGTACTTC

d_gene: TRBD1
v_gene: TRBV29-1
abundance: NA
j_gene: TRBJ1-1
CDR3aa: CSVEDFQGASAFF
CDR3nt: TGCAGCGTTGAAGATTTCCAGGGGGCGTCGGCTTTCTTT

d_gene: NA
v_gene: TRBV5-6
abundance: many
j_gene: TRBJ1-2
CDR3aa: CASSPTGLESYTF
CDR3nt: TGTGCCAGCAGCCCCACGGGCTTAGAGAGCTACACCTTC

d_gene: TRBD2
v_gene: TRBV28
abundance: NA
j_gene: TRBJ2-1
CDR3aa: CASSPQLAVPYNEQFF
CDR3nt: TGTGCCAGCAGCCCCCAACTAGCGGTTCCCTACAATGAGCAGTTCTTC

d_gene: TRBD2
v_gene: TRBV2
abundance: many
j_gene: TRBJ2-3
CDR3aa: CASRVRSGGDTQYF
CDR3nt: TGTGCCAGCAGGGTTCGGTCGGGGGGAGATACGCAGTATTTT

d_gene: NA
v_gene: TRBV6-2/TRBV6-3
abundance: few
j_gene: TRBJ2-3
CDR3aa: CASSPGWTDTQYF
CDR3nt: TGTGCCAGCAGTCCAGGCTGGACAGATACGCAGTATTTT

d_gene: TRBD2
v_gene: TRBV6-1
abundance: many
j_gene: TRBJ2-7
CDR3aa: CASRPTMASGQREQYF
CDR3nt: TGTGCCAGCAGACCAACGATGGCTAGCGGTCAACGCGAGCAGTACTTC

d_gene: TRBD2
v_gene: TRBV20-1
abundance: few
j_gene: TRBJ2-2
CDR3aa: CSALASGRNTGELFF
CDR3nt: TGCAGTGCCTTGGCTAGCGGGAGAAACACCGGGGAGCTGTTTTTT

d_gene: NA
v_gene: TRBV7-9
abundance: NA
j_gene: TRBJ1-3
CDR3aa: CASSTSRDPANTIYF
CDR3nt: TGTGCCAGCAGCACATCCCGGGACCCCGCGAACACCATATATTTT

d_gene: NA
v_gene: TRBV30
abundance: few
j_gene: TRBJ1-1
CDR3aa: CAWKGGREAFF
CDR3nt: TGTGCCTGGAAAGGGGGACGAGAAGCTTTCTTT

d_gene: TRBD2
v_gene: TRBV14
abundance: few
j_gene: TRBJ2-1
CDR3aa: CASSQDGPSGSNNEQFF
CDR3nt: TGTGCCAGCAGCCAAGATGGTCCGAGCGGGAGTAACAATGAGCAGTTCTTC

d_gene: TRBD1
v_gene: TRBV7-6
abundance: many
j_gene: TRBJ2-5
CDR3aa: CASSRTGTRETQYF
CDR3nt: TGTGCCAGCAGCCGGACAGGGACGAGAGAGACCCAGTACTTC

d_gene: NA
v_gene: TRBV24-1
abundance: NA
j_gene: TRBJ1-5
CDR3aa: CATSVGGSNQPQHF
CDR3nt: TGTGCCACCAGTGTGGGAGGCAGCAATCAGCCCCAGCATTTT

d_gene: NA
v_gene: TRBV6-2/TRBV6-3
abundance: many
j_gene: TRBJ2-7
CDR3aa: CASKDRSYEQYF
CDR3nt: TGTGCCAGCAAGGACCGCTCCTACGAGCAGTACTTC

d_gene: NA
v_gene: TRBV2
abundance: many
j_gene: TRBJ2-2
CDR3aa: CASSEVRDTGELFF
CDR3nt: TGTGCCAGCAGTGAAGTACGGGACACCGGGGAGCTGTTTTTT

d_gene: NA
v_gene: TRBV6-1
abundance: many
j_gene: TRBJ1-2
CDR3aa: CASSPGDDYGYTF
CDR3nt: TGTGCCAGCAGTCCAGGGGACGACTATGGCTACACCTTC

d_gene: NA
v_gene: TRBV3-1
abundance: few
j_gene: TRBJ2-1
CDR3aa: CASSYIRAAEQFF
CDR3nt: TGTGCCAGCAGCTATATTCGAGCCGCTGAGCAGTTCTTC

d_gene: NA
v_gene: TRBV24-1
abundance: many
j_gene: TRBJ2-3
CDR3aa: CATSSGSFRTDTQYF
CDR3nt: TGTGCCACCAGTTCCGGTAGCTTTCGCACAGATACGCAGTATTTT

d_gene: NA
v_gene: TRBV3-1
abundance: few
j_gene: TRBJ2-7
CDR3aa: CASSQIGGSEQYF
CDR3nt: TGTGCCAGCAGCCAGATTGGGGGTTCCGAGCAGTACTTC

d_gene: NA
v_gene: TRBV7-2
abundance: few
j_gene: TRBJ2-1
CDR3aa: CASSLAAGSQQFF
CDR3nt: TGTGCCAGCAGCTTAGCGGCGGGGAGTCAGCAGTTCTTC

d_gene: TRBD2
v_gene: TRBV11-2
abundance: many
j_gene: TRBJ2-2
CDR3aa: CASTTSAPFGELFF
CDR3nt: TGTGCCAGCACGACTAGCGCCCCATTTGGGGAGCTGTTTTTT

d_gene: NA
v_gene: TRBV7-9
abundance: NA
j_gene: TRBJ2-2
CDR3aa: CASKPKWGVVNTGELFF
CDR3nt: TGTGCCAGCAAACCAAAGTGGGGGGTTGTGAACACCGGGGAGCTGTTTTTT

d_gene: NA
v_gene: TRBV12-3/TRBV12-4
abundance: many
j_gene: TRBJ1-1
CDR3aa: CASSFSGRVNTEAFF
CDR3nt: TGTGCCAGCAGTTTTTCAGGGCGAGTGAACACTGAAGCTTTCTTT

d_gene: TRBD1
v_gene: TRBV5-5
abundance: few
j_gene: TRBJ1-6
CDR3aa: CASSLWGQGPGSPLHF
CDR3nt: TGTGCCAGCAGCTTGTGGGGACAGGGGCCGGGTTCACCCCTCCACTTT

d_gene: NA
v_gene: TRBV5-1
abundance: few
j_gene: TRBJ2-7
CDR3aa: CASLRDPQADEQYF
CDR3nt: TGCGCCAGCCTAAGGGACCCGCAGGCTGACGAGCAGTACTTC

d_gene: NA
v_gene: TRBV12-5
abundance: NA
j_gene: TRBJ2-5
CDR3aa: CASAFYGGQETQYF
CDR3nt: TGTGCTAGTGCCTTCTACGGGGGACAAGAGACCCAGTACTTC

d_gene: TRBD1
v_gene: TRBV5-1
abundance: many
j_gene: TRBJ1-2
CDR3aa: CASSLGGTGNYGYTF
CDR3nt: TGCGCCAGCAGCTTGGGCGGGACAGGGAACTATGGCTACACCTTC

d_gene: TRBD1
v_gene: TRBV10-2
abundance: NA
j_gene: TRBJ1-4
CDR3aa: CASSESGQGAATNEKLFF
CDR3nt: TGCGCCAGCAGTGAGTCAGGACAGGGGGCTGCAACTAATGAAAAACTGTTTTTT

d_gene: NA
v_gene: TRBV6-1
abundance: NA
j_gene: TRBJ2-1
CDR3aa: CASSHRGGAHNEQFF
CDR3nt: TGTGCCAGCAGTCACCGCGGTGGGGCGCACAATGAGCAGTTCTTC